This TCR beta chain was observed in a study of control samples from healthy donors and cancer patients. Generated by immunoSEQ multiplex PCR, the TCRdb table keeps only in-frame clones and is missing some. The data show roughly 120,000 clones, 89% seen once. Per germline, CDR1 LGHNA and CDR2 YSLEER. The CDR3 length is 16 residues. Trimming shortened V by 0 bases and J by 0 bases, and 9 bases separated the two germline ends. This clone was observed a single time. Input material: blood. The rearrangement uses TRBV4-3 and TRBJ1-5, with D hard to call. The sequence was obtained from a man aged 45-60 years in good health. The CDR3 loop reads CASSQEPGVSNQPQHF. The CDR3 DNA sequence: TGCGCCAGCAGCCAAGAACCCGGGGTTAGCAATCAGCCCCAGCATTTT.